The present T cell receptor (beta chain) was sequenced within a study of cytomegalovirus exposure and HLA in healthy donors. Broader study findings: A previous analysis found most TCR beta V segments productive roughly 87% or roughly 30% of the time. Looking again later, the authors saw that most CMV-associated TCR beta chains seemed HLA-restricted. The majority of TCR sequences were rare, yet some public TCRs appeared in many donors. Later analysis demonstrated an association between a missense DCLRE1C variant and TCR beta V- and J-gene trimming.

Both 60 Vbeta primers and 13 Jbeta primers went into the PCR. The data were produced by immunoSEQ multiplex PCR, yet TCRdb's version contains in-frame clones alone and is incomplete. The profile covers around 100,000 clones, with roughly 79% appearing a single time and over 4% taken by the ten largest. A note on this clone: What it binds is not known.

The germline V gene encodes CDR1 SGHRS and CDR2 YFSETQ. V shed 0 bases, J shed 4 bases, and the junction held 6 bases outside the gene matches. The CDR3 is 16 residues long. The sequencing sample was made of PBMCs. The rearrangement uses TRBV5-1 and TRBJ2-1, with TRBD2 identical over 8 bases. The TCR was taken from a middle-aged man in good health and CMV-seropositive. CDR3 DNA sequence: TGCGCCAGCAGCTTGGCCGTATTAGCGGGATACAATGAGCAGTTCTTC. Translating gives CASSLAVLAGYNEQFF. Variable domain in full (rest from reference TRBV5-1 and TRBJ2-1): KAGVTQTPRYLIKTRGQQVTLSCSPISGHRSVSWYQQTPGQGLQFLFEYFSETQRNKGNFPGRFSGRQFSNSRSEMNVSTLELGDSALYLCASSLAVLAGYNEQFFGPGTRLTVL.